Sequencing of this T cell receptor beta chain was carried out in a study of blood T cell repertoires in COVID-19. Study context: Sites in the United States, Italy and Spain provided acute and convalescent COVID-19 samples. T cells, B-cell-depleted T cells, or PBMCs provided the cDNA or gDNA that served as material.

This clone has a handful of counts. As originally analysed: From reference gene primer amplification, estimates of nucleated cell counts were derived. Assay used: immunoSEQ multiplex PCR; TCRdb lists only in-frame clones, some missing. That table is the source of V, J and clone size, and D and trimming were worked out from the DNA. The sample shows over 130,000 clones, roughly nine tenths of them seen only once. Germline CDR1 KGHSY, CDR2 FQNENV. This CDR3 has 14 amino acids. V trimming: 6 bases; J trimming: 4 bases; junction bases outside the gene matches: 7. The TCR was taken from a woman between 55 and 75 years old with active or convalescent COVID-19. Sequences were obtained from peripheral blood. The chain joins TRBV16 to TRBJ2-7; TRBD2 matches 9 bases. CDR3 residues: CASRPSGVAYEQYF. CDR3 DNA sequence: TGTGCCAGCAGACCTAGCGGGGTGGCTTACGAGCAGTACTTC.